This TCR beta chain appears in the sequencing data of a study of response to subunit inactivated influenza vaccine (dated by TCRdb to between 2017 and 2018). Regarding the research as a whole: Deep quantitative T cell receptor repertoire profiling was used in the study to track responses to a trivalent subunit inactivated influenza vaccine.

The library was produced with RT-PCR. The listed sequencing device is Illumina HiSeq 2500. TCRdb applied fastp at Q25 and MiXCR to the public reads, then kept only in-frame beta chains. Rows are combined by CDR3 protein, so each entry shows the most common genes and DNA. The sample table holds about 700,000 distinct CDR3 sequences, of which 13% to 15% were seen once. The ten largest clones take up less than 9% of the sample. Here V drops 3 bases and J drops 3 bases, and the junction holds 12 bases not matched to any gene. The CDR3 sequence holds 19 residues, the cysteine and phenylalanine included. CDR3 DNA is the only sequence kept; it has 57 bases, read in frame from the first base. According to the germline V gene, CDR1 reads SGHRS and CDR2 reads YFSETQ. A few counts support this clonotype. The antigen this receptor binds is unknown. Per-nucleotide qualities are absent, and no much larger clonotype sits a single base away.

What the research found in general, with its limitations: It was suggested by the authors that each seasonal influenza vaccination may recruit only a limited number of new T cells.

The receptor's source is a man aged 50-59 years who received an inactivated influenza vaccine. Donor details come from another sample of the same person, matched by shared clones. The chain is assembled from TRBV5-1 and TRBJ2-7, and 16 bases in between align with TRBD2. This material consisted of PBMCs from blood, taken 14 to 15 days before vaccination. Here the CDR3 is given as CASSSTGTSGRAGRYEQYF. The sequenced DNA is TGCGCCAGCAGCTCCACCGGGACTAGCGGGAGGGCCGGTCGCTACGAGCAGTACTTC.